This TCR beta chain is from a study of CD8+ T cells in alopecia areata. About the study: For the treated group, dosing was oral tofacitinib at 5 to 10 mg twice daily.

This clone was seen only a few times. RNA extraction and reverse transcription yielded cDNA as sequencing template. Libraries were prepared by immunoSEQ multiplex PCR; TCRdb keeps only in-frame clonotypes and omits some of them. This sample has hundreds of thousands of clones, with around two thirds found just once. This CDR3 is built from 13 residues. The germline V and J ends were trimmed by 1 base and 4 bases, with 8 bases remaining between them. Germline V lookup: CDR1 SGHRS, CDR2 YFSETQ. Peripheral blood samples and lesional scalp punch biopsies were obtained from alopecia areata patients. The receptor was derived from a human donor with alopecia areata. The chain links TRBV5-1 to TRBJ2-5; the D is unclear. Sequenced here: CD4+ T cells sorted from blood, sampled at week 0. CDR3 DNA sequence: TGCGCCAGCAGCTTGATCCCGGGAGAGACCCAGTACTTC. Translated, it gives CASSLIPGETQYF.